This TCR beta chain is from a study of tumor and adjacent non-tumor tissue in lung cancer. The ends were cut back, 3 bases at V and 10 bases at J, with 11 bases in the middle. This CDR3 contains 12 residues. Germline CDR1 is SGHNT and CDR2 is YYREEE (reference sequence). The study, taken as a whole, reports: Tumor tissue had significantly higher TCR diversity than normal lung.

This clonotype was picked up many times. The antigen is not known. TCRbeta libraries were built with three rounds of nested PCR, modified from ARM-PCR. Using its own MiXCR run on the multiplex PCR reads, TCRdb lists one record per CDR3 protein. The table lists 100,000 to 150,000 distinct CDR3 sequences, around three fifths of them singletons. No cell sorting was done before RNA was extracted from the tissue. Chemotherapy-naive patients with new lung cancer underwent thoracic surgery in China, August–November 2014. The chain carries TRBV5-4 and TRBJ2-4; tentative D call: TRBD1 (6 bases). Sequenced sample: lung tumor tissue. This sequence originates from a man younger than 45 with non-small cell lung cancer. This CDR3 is CASSSDSSIQYF. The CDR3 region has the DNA TGTGCCAGCAGCTCGGACAGCAGTATTCAGTACTTC. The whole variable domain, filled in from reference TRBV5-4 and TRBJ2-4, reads ETGVTQSPTHLIKTRGQQVTLRCSSQSGHNTVSWYQQALGQGPQFIFQYYREEENGRGNFPPRFSGLQFPNYSSELNVNALELDDSALYLCASSSDSSIQYFGAGTRLSVL.